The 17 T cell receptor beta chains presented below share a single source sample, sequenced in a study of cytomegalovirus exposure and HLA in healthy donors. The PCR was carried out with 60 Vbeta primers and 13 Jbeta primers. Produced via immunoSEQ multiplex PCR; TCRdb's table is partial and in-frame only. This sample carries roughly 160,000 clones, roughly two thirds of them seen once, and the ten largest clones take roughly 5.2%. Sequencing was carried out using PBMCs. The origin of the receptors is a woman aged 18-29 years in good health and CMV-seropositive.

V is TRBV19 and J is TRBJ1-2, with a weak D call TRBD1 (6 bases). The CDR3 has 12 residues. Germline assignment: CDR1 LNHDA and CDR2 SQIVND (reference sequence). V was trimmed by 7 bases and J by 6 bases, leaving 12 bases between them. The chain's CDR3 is CASTPDSHGYTF. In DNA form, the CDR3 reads TGTGCCAGTACCCCGGACAGCCATGGCTACACCTTC.

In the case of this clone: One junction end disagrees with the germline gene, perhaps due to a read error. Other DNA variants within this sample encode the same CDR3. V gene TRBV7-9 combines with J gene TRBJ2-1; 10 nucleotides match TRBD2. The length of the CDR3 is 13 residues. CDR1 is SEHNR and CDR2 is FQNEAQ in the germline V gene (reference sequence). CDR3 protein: CASSLAGGNEQFF. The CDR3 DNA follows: TGTGCCAGCAGTTTAGCGGGGGGAAATGAGCAGTTCTTC. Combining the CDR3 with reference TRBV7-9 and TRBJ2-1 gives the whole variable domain DTGVSQNPRHKITKRGQNVTFRCDPISEHNRLYWYRQTLGQGPEFLTYFQNEAQLEKSRLLSDRFSAERPKGSFSTLEIQRTEQGDSAMYLCASSLAGGNEQFFGPGTRLTVL.

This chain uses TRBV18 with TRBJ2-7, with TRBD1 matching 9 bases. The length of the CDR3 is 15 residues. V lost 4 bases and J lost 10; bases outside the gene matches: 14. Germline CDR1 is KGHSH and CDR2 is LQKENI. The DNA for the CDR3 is TGTGCCAGCTCACTCGACAGGGGGGCCGTTGATGTTCAGTACTTC. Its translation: CASSLDRGAVDVQYF.

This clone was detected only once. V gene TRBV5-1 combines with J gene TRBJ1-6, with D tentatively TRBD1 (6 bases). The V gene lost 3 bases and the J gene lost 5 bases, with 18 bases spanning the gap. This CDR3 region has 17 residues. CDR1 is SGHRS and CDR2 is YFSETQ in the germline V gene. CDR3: CASSSRTGTPDNSPLHF. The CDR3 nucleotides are TGCGCCAGCAGCTCTAGAACCGGGACACCAGATAATTCACCCCTCCACTTT.

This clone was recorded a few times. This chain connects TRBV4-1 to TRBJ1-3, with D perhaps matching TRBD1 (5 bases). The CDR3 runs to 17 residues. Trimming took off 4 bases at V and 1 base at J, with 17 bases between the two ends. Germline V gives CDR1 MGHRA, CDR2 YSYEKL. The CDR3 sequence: CASSPREGQPSGNTIYF. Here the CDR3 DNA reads TGCGCCAGCAGCCCCAGGGAGGGCCAGCCATCTGGAAACACCATATATTTT.

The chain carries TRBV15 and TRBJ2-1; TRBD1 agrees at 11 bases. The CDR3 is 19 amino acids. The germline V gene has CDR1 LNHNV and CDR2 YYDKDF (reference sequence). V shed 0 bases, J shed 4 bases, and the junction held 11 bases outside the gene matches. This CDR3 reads CATSRDTPGDRGSYNEQFF. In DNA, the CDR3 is TGTGCCACCAGCAGAGATACCCCCGGGGACAGGGGGTCGTACAATGAGCAGTTCTTC. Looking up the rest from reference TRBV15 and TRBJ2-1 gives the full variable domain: DAMVIQNPRYQVTQFGKPVTLSCSQTLNHNVMYWYQQKSSQAPKLLFHYYDKDFNNEADTPDNFQSRRPNTSFCFLDIRSPGLGDTAMYLCATSRDTPGDRGSYNEQFFGPGTRLTVL.

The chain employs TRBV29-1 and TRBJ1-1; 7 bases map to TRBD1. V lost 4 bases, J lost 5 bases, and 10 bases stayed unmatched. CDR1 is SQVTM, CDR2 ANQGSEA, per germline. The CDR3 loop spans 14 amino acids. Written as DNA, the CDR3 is TGCAGCGTTGCGGCAGGGGGGTTTCGGACTGAAGCTTTCTTT. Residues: CSVAAGGFRTEAFF.

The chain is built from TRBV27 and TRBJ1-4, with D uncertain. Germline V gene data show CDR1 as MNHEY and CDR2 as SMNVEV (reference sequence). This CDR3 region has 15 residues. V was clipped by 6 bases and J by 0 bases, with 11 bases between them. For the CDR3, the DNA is TGTGCCAGCAGCCCAGGAGGAGCAACTAATGAAAAACTGTTTTTT. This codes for CASSPGGATNEKLFF.

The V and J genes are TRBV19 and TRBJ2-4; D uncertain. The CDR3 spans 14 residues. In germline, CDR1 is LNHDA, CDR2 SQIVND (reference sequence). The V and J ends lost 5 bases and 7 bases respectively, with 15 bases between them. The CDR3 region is CASSLVPRPNIQYF. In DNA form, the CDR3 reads TGTGCCAGTAGTTTAGTCCCTAGGCCGAACATTCAGTACTTC.

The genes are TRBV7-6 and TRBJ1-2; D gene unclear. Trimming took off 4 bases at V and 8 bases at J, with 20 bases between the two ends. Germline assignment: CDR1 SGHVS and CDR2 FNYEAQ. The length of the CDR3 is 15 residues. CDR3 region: CASSSDNRPGRGYTF. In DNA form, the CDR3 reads TGTGCCAGCAGCTCCGATAACCGACCCGGGAGGGGCTACACCTTC. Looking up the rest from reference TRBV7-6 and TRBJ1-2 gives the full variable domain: GAGVSQSPRYKVTKRGQDVALRCDPISGHVSLYWYRQALGQGPEFLTYFNYEAQQDKSGLPNDRFSAERPEGSISTLTIQRTEQRDSAMYRCASSSDNRPGRGYTFGSGTRLTVV.

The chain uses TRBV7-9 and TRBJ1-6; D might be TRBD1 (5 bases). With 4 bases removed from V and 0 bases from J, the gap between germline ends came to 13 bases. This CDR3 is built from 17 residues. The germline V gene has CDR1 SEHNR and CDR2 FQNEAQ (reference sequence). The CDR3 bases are TGTGCCAGCAGCTCTACGACAGAGAGCTCCTATAATTCACCCCTCCACTTT. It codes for CASSSTTESSYNSPLHF.

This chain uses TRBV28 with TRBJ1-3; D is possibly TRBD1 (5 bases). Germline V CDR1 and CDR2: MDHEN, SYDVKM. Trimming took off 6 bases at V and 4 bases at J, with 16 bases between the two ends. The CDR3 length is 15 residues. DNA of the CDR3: TGTGCCAGCAGGGCCGGACCAGGGTGGGGAAACACCATATATTTT. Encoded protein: CASRAGPGWGNTIYF.

CDR3 bases: TGTGCCTGCGGTCCCTACGAGCAGTACTTC. Translated, it gives CACGPYEQYF. The rearrangement joins TRBV6-5 to TRBJ2-7; no definite D call. This CDR3 spans 10 amino acids. Trimming took 11 bases from V and 2 from J, leaving 7 bases between them. The germline V gene has CDR1 MNHEY and CDR2 SVGAGI.

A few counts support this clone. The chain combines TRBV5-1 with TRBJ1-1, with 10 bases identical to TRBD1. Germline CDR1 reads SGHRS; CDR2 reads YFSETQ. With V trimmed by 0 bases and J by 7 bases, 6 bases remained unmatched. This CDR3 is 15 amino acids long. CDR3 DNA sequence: TGCGCCAGCAGCTTGGGACAGGGGGCAGGGGATGAAGCTTTCTTT. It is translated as CASSLGQGAGDEAFF.

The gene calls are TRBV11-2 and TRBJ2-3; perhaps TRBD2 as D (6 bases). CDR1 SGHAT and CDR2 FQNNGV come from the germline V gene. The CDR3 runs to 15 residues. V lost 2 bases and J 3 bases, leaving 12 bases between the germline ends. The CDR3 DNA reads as TGTGCCAGCAGCTTATTTGGTAGCGGAACAGATACGCAGTATTTT. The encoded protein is CASSLFGSGTDTQYF.

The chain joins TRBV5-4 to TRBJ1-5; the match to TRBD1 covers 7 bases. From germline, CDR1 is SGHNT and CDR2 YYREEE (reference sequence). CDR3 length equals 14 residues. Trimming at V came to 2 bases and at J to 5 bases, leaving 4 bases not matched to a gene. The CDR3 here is CASSFQGDYQPQHF. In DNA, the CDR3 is TGTGCCAGCAGCTTCCAGGGGGATTATCAGCCCCAGCATTTT.

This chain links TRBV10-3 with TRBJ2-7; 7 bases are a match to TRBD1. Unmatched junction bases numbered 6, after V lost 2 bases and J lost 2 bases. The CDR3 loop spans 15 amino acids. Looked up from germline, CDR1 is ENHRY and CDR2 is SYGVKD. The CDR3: CAISEASGGAYEQYF. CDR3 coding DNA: TGTGCCATCAGTGAGGCATCAGGGGGAGCCTACGAGCAGTACTTC.